This T cell receptor beta chain is drawn from a study of cytomegalovirus exposure and HLA in healthy donors. The CDR3 covers 14 residues. The germline V and J ends were trimmed by 0 bases and 3 bases, with 6 bases remaining between them. The germline V gene has CDR1 SGHNT and CDR2 YENEEA. PCR involved 60 Vbeta and 13 Jbeta primers. Clones were sequenced by immunoSEQ multiplex PCR, and TCRdb holds only the in-frame ones, with some missing. The data hold around 150,000 clones, with 65% to 80% observed a single time. At sampling all donors were nominally healthy, likely with unrecorded immune exposures. Points from the study as a whole: Presence/absence analyses assumed roughly uniform sequencing depth across donors, which may not hold.

This clone appeared a few times. Its specificity is not known. The sequenced material came from PBMCs. The V call is TRBV11-3, the J call TRBJ2-1; D perhaps matches TRBD1 (6 bases). This clonotype was sampled from a male donor in good health and CMV-seronegative. CDR3 in DNA: TGTGCCAGCAGCTTAGAACAGGGCTACAATGAGCAGTTCTTC. This encodes CASSLEQGYNEQFF.